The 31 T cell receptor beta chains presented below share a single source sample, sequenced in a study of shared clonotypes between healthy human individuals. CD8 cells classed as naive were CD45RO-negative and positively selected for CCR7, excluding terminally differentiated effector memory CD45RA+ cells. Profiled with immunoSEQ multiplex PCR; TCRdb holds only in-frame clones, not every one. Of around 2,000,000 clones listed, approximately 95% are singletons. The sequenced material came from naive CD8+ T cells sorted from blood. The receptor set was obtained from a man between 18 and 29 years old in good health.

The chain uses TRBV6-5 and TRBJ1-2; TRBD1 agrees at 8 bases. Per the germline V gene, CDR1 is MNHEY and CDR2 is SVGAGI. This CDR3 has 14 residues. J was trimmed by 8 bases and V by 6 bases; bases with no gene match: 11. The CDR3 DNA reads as TGTGCCAGCAGCGACACAACGACAGGGGAGGGCTACACCTTC. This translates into CASSDTTTGEGYTF.

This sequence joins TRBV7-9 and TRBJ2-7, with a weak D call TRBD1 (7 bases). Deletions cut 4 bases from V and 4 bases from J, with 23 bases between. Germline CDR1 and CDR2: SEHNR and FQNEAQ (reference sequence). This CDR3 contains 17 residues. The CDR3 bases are TGTGCCAGCAGCTCTAGTTGGGGGGCCGGGACAGCATACGAGCAGTACTTC. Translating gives CASSSSWGAGTAYEQYF.

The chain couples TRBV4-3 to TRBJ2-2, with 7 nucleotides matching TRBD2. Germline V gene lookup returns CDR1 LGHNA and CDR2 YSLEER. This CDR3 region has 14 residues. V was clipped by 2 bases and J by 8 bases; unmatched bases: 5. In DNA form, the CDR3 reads TGCGCCAGCAGCCAATCCGGACTAGTAGGGGAGCTGTTTTTT. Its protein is CASSQSGLVGELFF.

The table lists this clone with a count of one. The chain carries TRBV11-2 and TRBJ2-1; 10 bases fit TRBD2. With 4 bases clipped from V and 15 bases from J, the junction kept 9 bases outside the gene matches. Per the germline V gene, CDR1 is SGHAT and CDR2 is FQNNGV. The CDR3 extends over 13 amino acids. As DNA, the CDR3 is TGTGCCAGCAGCTGGGGGTCGGGACTAGCGTCGTTCTTC. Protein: CASSWGSGLASFF.

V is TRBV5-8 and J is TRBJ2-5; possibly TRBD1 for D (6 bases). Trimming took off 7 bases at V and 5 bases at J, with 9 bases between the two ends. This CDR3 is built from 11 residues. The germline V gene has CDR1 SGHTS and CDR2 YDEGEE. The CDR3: CASCGGETQYF. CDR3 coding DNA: TGTGCCAGCTGTGGGGGCGAGACCCAGTACTTC. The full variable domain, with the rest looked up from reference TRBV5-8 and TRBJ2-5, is EAGVTQSPTHLIKTRGQQATLRCSPISGHTSVYWYQQALGLGLQFLLWYDEGEERNRGNFPPRFSGRQFPNYSSELNVNALELEDSALYLCASCGGETQYFGPGTRLLVL.

The DNA of the CDR3 is TGCGCCAGCAGCCCGGGAGCGGACCAAGAGACCCAGTACTTC. Residues: CASSPGADQETQYF. The V and J genes are TRBV4-1 and TRBJ2-5; D may be TRBD2 (6 bases). From germline, CDR1 is MGHRA and CDR2 YSYEKL. The CDR3 contains 14 residues. Trimming took 4 bases from V and 0 from J, leaving 9 bases between them.

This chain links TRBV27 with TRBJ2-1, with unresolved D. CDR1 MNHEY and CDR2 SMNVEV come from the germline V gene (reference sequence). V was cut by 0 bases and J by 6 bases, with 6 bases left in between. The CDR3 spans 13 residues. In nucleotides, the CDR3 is TGTGCCAGCAGTTTATCCATCAGCAATGAGCAGTTCTTC. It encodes CASSLSISNEQFF.

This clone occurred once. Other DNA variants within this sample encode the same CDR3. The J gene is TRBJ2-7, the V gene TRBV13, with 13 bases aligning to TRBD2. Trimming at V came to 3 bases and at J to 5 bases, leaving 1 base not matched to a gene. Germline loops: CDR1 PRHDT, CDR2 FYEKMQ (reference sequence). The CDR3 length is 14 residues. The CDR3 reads CASSFGTSGNEQYF. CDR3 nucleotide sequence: TGTGCCAGCAGCTTTGGGACTAGCGGGAACGAGCAGTACTTC.

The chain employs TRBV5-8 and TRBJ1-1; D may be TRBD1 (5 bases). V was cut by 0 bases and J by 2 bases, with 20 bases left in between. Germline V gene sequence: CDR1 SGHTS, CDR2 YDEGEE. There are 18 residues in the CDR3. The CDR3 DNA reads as TGTGCCAGCAGCTTGGCCCTTAGGGGCCTAGCACCTAACACTGAAGCTTTCTTT. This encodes CASSLALRGLAPNTEAFF.

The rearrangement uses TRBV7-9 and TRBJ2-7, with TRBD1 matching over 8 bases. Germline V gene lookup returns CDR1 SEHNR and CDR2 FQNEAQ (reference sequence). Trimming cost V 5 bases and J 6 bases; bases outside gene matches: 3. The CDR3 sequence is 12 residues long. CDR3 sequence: CASSQTGVEQYF. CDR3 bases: TGTGCCAGCAGCCAGACAGGGGTCGAGCAGTACTTC.

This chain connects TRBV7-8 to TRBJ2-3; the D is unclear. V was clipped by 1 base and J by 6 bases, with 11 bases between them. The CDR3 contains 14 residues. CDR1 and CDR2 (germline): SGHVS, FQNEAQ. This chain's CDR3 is CASSLDPIGDTQYF. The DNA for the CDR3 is TGTGCCAGCAGCTTAGACCCGATCGGGGATACGCAGTATTTT.

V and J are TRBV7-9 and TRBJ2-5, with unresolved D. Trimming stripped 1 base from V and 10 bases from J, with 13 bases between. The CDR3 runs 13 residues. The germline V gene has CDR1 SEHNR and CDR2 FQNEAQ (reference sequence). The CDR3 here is CASSLGVGKGQYF. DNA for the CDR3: TGTGCCAGCAGCTTAGGGGTAGGAAAGGGCCAGTACTTC.

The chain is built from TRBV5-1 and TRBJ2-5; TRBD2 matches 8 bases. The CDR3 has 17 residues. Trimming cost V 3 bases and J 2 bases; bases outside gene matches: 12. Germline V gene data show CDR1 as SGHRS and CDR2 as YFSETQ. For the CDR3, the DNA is TGCGCCAGCAGCTGGAACCATATAGCGGGACTACAAGAGACCCAGTACTTC. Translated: CASSWNHIAGLQETQYF.

The CDR3 loop is CASRYEGGPNTEAFF. The CDR3 DNA reads TGTGCCAGCAGATATGAAGGGGGCCCGAACACTGAAGCTTTCTTT. The genes are TRBV2 and TRBJ1-1, with 7 bases that match TRBD1. V gave up 6 bases and J gave up 1 base; unmatched junction bases: 8. Germline values: CDR1 SNHLY, CDR2 FYNNEI. This CDR3 is built from 15 residues.

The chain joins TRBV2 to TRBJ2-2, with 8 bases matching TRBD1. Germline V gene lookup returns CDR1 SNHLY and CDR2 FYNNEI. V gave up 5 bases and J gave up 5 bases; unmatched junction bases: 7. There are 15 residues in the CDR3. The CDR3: CASSRQGMITGELFF. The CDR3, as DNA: TGTGCCAGCAGTAGACAGGGGATGATAACCGGGGAGCTGTTTTTT.

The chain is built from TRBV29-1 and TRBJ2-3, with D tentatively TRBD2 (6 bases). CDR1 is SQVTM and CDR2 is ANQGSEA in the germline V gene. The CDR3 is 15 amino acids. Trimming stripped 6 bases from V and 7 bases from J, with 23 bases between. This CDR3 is CSVHLVGEDEYTQYF. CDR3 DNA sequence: TGCAGCGTCCATTTAGTAGGGGAGGATGAGTATACGCAGTATTTT.

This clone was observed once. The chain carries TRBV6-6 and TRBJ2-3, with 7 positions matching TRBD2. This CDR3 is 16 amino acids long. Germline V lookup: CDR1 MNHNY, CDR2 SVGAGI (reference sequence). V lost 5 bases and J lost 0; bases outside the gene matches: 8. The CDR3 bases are TGTGCCAGCAGTGCAGACCTAGCGGCTAGCACAGATACGCAGTATTTT. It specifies CASSADLAASTDTQYF.

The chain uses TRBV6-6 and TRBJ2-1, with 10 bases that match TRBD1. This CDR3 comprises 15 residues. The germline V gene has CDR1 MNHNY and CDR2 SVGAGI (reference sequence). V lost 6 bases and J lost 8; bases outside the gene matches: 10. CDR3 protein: CASRTGTGERYEQFF. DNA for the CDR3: TGTGCCAGCAGAACCGGGACAGGGGAGAGGTATGAGCAGTTCTTC.

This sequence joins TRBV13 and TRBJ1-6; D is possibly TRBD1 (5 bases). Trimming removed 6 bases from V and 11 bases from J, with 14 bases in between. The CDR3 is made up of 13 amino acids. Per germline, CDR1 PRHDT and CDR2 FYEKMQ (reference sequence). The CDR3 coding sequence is TGTGCCAGCAGGACCGGGGCATTAACACCCCTCCACTTT. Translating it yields CASRTGALTPLHF.

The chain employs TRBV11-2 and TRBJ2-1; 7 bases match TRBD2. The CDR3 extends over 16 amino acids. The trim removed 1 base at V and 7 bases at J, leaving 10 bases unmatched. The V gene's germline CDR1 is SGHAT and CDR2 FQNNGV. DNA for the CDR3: TGTGCCAGCAGCTTAGGATGGGGGAGGGGCGAGAATGAGCAGTTCTTC. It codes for CASSLGWGRGENEQFF.

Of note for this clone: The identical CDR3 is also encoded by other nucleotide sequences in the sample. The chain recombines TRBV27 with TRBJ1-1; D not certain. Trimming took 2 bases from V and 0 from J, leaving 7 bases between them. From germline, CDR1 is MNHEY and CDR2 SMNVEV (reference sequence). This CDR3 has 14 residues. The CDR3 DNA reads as TGTGCCAGCAGTTTAGCGGGTCTGAACACTGAAGCTTTCTTT. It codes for CASSLAGLNTEAFF.

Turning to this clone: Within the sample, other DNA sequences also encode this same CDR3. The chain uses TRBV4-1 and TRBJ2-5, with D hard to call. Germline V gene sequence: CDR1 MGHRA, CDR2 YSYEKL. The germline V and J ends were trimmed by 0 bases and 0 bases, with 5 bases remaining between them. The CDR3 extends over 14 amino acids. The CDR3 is CASSQDRYQETQYF. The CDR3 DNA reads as TGCGCCAGCAGCCAAGATAGGTACCAAGAGACCCAGTACTTC.

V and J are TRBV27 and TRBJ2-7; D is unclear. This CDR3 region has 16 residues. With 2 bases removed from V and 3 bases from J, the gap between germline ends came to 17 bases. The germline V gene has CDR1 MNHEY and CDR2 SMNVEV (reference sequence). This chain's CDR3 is CASSLRPPDPVYEQYF. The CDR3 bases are TGTGCCAGCAGTTTACGTCCCCCGGACCCGGTCTACGAGCAGTACTTC.

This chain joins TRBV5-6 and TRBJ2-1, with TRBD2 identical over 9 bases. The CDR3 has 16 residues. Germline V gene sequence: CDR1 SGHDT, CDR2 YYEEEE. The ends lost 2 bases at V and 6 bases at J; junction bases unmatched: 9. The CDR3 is CASSLFPGTSPNEQFF. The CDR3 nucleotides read TGTGCCAGCAGCTTATTTCCCGGGACTAGCCCCAATGAGCAGTTCTTC.

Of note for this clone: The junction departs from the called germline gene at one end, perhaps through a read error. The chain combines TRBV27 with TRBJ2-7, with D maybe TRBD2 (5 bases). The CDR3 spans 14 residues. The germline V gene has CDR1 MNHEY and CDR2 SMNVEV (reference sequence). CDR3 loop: CASKEEDFSDEQYF. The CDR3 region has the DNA TGTGCCAGCAAAGAGGAGGATTTCTCCGACGAGCAGTACTTC.

The CDR3 DNA follows: TGTGCCAGTAGTTCGAGAGCGGGGGGATACACAGATACGCAGTATTTT. Protein: CASSSRAGGYTDTQYF. The chain combines TRBV19 with TRBJ2-3; 9 bases align to TRBD2. CDR1 and CDR2 (germline): LNHDA, SQIVND (reference sequence). Unmatched junction bases numbered 8, after V lost 5 bases and J lost 2 bases. The CDR3 is 16 residues long.

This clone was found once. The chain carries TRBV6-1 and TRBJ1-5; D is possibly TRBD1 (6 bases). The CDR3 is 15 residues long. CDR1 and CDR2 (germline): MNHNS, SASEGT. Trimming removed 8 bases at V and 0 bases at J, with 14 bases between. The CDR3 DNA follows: TGTGCCAGCGAAGAGGACAGTTATAGCAATCAGCCCCAGCATTTT. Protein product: CASEEDSYSNQPQHF.

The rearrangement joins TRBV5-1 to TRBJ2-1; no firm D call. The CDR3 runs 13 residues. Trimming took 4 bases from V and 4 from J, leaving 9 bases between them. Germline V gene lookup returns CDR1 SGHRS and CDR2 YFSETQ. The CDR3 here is CASSLPIYNEQFF. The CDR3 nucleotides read TGCGCCAGCAGCCTCCCAATTTACAATGAGCAGTTCTTC.

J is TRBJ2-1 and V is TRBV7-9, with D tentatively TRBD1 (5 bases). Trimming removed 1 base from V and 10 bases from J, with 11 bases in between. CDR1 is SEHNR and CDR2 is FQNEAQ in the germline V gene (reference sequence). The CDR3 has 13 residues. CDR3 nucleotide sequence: TGTGCCAGCAGCTTAGTTCAGGGCACCGAGCAGTTCTTC. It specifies CASSLVQGTEQFF.

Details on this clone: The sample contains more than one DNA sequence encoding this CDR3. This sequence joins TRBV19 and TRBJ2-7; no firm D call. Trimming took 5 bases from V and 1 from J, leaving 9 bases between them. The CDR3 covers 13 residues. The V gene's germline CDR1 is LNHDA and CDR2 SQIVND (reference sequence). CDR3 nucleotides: TGTGCCAGTAGTCCGGGTAGGTCCTACGAGCAGTACTTC. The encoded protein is CASSPGRSYEQYF.

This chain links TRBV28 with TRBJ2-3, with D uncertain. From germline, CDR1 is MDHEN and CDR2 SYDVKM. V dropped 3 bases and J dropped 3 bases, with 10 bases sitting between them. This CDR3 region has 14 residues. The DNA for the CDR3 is TGTGCCAGCAGTTTGTTATCTGGAACAGATACGCAGTATTTT. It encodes CASSLLSGTDTQYF.